The clone carrying this T cell receptor (beta chain) was detected ten times or more. What it binds is not known. The read gets to within 3 residues of the CDR3 end, and the germline J gene fills in the rest. V lost 6 bases to trimming and J lost 2 bases; unmatched junction nucleotides: 6. The V gene's germline CDR1 is MDHEN and CDR2 SYDVKM. The CDR3 spans 15 residues. TCRdb's copy holds only in-frame clones and misses some; the assay was immunoSEQ multiplex PCR. This sample includes 39,000 or so clones with no singletons; its ten biggest clones take up roughly 3%. This sample was taken from a study of T cell clonality in common variable immunodeficiency. General study findings and limits: CVID subjects had higher TCRbeta clonality than healthy controls, most marked in about a third.

The sequencing input was peripheral blood mononuclear cells. The sequence was collected from a person aged 18 to 70 in good health. This chain connects TRBV28 to TRBJ2-7, with 11 positions matching TRBD2. The CDR3 here is CASSSGLAGTYEQYF. The DNA read from the CDR3 is TGTGCCAGCAGCTCCGGACTAGCGGGCACCTACGAG. Together with reference TRBV28 and TRBJ2-7, the CDR3 gives the full variable domain: DVKVTQSSRYLVKRTGEKVFLECVQDMDHENMFWYRQDPGLGLRLIYFSYDVKMKEKGDIPEGYSVSREKKERFSLILESASTNQTSMYLCASSSGLAGTYEQYFGPGTRLTVT.